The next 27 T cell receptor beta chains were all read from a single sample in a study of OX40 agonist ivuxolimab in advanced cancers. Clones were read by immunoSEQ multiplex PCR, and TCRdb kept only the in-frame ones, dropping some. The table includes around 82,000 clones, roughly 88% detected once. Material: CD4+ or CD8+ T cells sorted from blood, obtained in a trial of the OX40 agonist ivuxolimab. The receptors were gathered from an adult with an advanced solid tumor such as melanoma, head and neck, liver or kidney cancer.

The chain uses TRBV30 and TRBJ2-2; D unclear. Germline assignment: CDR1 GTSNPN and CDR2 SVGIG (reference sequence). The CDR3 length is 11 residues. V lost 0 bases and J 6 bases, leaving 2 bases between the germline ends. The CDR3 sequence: CAWSVAGELFF. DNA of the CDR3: TGTGCCTGGAGTGTAGCCGGGGAGCTGTTTTTT. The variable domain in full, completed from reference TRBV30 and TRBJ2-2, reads SQTIHQWPATLVQPVGSPLSLECTVEGTSNPNLYWYRQAAGRGLQLLFYSVGIGQISSEVPQNLSASRPQDRQFILSSKKLLLSDSGFYLCAWSVAGELFFGEGSRLTVL.

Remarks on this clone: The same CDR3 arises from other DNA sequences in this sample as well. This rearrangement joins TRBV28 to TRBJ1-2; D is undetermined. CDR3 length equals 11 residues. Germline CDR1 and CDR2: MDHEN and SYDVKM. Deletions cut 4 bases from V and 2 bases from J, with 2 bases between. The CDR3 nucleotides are TGTGCCAGCAGTTCAAACTATGGCTACACCTTC. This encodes CASSSNYGYTF.

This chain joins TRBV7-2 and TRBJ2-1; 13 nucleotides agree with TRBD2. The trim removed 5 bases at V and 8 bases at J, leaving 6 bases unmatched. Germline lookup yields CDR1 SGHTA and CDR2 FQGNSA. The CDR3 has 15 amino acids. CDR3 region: CASSVGLAGVYEQFF. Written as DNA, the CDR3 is TGTGCCAGCAGCGTCGGACTAGCGGGAGTTTATGAGCAGTTCTTC.

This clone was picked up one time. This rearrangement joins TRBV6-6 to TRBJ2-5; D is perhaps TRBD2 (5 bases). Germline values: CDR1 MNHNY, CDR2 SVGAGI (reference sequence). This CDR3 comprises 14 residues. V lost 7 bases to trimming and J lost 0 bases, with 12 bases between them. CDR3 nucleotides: TGTGCCAGCAAGGAGGACCCCAACCAAGAGACCCAGTACTTC. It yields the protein CASKEDPNQETQYF.

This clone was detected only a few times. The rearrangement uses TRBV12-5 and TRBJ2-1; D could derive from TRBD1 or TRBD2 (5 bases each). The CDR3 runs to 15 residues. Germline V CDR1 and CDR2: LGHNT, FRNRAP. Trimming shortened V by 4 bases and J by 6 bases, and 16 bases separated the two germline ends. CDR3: CASGWGIGVVNEQFF. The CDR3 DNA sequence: TGTGCTAGTGGTTGGGGGATTGGGGTGGTCAATGAGCAGTTCTTC.

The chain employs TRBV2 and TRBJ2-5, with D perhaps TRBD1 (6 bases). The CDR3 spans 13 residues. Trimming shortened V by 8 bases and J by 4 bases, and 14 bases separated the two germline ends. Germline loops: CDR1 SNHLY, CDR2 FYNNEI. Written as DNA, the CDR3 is TGTGCCAGCTTTTGGGGGCAGGGAGAGACCCAGTACTTC. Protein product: CASFWGQGETQYF.

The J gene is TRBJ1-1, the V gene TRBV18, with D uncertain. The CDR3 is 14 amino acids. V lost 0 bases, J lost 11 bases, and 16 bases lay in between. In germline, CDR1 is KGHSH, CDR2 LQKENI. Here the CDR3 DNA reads TGTGCCAGCTCACCACCGTCGAGGGCAGACACGGCTTTCTTT. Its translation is CASSPPSRADTAFF.

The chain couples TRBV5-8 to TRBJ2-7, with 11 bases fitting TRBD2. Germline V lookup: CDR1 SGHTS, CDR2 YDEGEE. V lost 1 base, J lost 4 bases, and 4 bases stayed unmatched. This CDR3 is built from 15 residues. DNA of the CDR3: TGTGCCAGCAGCTTGACTAGCGGGAGCTTGTACGAGCAGTACTTC. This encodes CASSLTSGSLYEQYF. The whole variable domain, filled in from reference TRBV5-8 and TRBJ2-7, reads EAGVTQSPTHLIKTRGQQATLRCSPISGHTSVYWYQQALGLGLQFLLWYDEGEERNRGNFPPRFSGRQFPNYSSELNVNALELEDSALYLCASSLTSGSLYEQYFGPGTRLTVT.

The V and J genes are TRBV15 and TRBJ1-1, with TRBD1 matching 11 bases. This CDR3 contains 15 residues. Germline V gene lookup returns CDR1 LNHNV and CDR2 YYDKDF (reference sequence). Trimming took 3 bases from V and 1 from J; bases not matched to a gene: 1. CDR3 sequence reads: CATSRGTGGNTEAFF. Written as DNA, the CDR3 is TGTGCCACCAGCAGGGGGACAGGGGGGAACACTGAAGCTTTCTTT.

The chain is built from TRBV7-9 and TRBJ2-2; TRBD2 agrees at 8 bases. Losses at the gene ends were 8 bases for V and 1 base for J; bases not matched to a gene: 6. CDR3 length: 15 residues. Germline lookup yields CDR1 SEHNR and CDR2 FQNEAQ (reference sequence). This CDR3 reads CASGGGRGNTGELFF. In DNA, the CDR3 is TGTGCCAGCGGCGGGGGGCGCGGGAACACCGGGGAGCTGTTTTTT.

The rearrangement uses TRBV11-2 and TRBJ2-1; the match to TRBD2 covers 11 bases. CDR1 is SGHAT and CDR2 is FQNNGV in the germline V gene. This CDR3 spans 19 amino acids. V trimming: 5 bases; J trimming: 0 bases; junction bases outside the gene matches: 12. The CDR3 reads CASSRLGLAGMSSYNEQFF. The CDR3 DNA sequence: TGTGCCAGCAGCCGACTAGGACTAGCGGGTATGAGCTCCTACAATGAGCAGTTCTTC.

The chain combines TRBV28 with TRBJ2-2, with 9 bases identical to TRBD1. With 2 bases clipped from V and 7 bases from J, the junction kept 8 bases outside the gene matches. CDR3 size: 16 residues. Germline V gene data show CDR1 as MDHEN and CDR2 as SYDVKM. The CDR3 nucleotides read TGTGCCAGCAGTTTACGAGACAGGGGGTTGAGCGGGGAGCTGTTTTTT. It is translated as CASSLRDRGLSGELFF.

For the CDR3, the DNA is TGTGCCAGCAGGCCTGGACAGTTCCAGTCACCCCTCCACTTT. Translated: CASRPGQFQSPLHF. The rearrangement joins TRBV27 to TRBJ1-6; possible D gene TRBD1, 6 bases. CDR1 and CDR2 (germline): MNHEY, SMNVEV (reference sequence). Trimming shortened V by 6 bases and J by 10 bases, and 16 bases separated the two germline ends. The CDR3 spans 14 residues.

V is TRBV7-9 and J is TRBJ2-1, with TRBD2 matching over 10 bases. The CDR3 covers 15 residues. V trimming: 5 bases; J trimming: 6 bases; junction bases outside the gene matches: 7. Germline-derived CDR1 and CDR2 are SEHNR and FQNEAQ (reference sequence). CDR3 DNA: TGTGCCAGCAGCCCCGGGACTAGCGCCCTCAATGAGCAGTTCTTC. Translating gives CASSPGTSALNEQFF.

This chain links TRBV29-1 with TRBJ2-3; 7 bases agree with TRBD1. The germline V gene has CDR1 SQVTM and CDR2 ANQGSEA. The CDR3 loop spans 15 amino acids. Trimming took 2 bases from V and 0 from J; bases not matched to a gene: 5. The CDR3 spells CSVEPGGASTDTQYF. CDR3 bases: TGCAGCGTTGAACCAGGGGGAGCTAGCACAGATACGCAGTATTTT.

The CDR3: CASSLGTGGIADTQYF. The CDR3 DNA is TGTGCCAGCAGCTTAGGTACAGGCGGCATAGCAGATACGCAGTATTTT. The chain employs TRBV11-3 and TRBJ2-3; the D gene is possibly TRBD1 (5 bases). Germline lookup yields CDR1 SGHNT and CDR2 YENEEA. CDR3 length equals 16 residues. Between the trimmed V and J ends, which lost 1 base and 4 bases, there was a span of 15 bases.

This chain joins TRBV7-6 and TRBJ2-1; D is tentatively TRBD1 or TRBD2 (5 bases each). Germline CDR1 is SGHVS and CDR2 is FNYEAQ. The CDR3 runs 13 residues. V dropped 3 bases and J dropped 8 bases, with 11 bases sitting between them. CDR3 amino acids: CASSFGGRYEQFF. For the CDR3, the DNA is TGTGCCAGCAGCTTTGGGGGAAGGTATGAGCAGTTCTTC.

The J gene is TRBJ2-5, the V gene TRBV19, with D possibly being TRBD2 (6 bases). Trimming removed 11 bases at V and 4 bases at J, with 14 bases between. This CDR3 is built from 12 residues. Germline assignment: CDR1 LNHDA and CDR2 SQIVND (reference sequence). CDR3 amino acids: CAPQQEGETQYF. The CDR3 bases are TGTGCCCCCCAACAGGAGGGAGAGACCCAGTACTTC.

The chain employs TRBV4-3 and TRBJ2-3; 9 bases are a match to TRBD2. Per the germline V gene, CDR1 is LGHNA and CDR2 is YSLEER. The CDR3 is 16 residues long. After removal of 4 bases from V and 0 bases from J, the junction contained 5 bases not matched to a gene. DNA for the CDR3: TGCGCCAGCAGCCGATCCCTAGCGGGAAGCACAGATACGCAGTATTTT. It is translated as CASSRSLAGSTDTQYF.

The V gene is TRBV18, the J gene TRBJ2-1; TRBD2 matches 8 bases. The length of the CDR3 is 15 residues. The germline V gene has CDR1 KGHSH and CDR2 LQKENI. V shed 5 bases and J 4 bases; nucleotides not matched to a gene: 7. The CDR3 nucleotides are TGTGCCAGCTCAACCCGGGAGGGAGGTTACAATGAGCAGTTCTTC. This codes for CASSTREGGYNEQFF. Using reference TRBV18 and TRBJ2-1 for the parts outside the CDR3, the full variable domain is NAGVMQNPRHLVRRRGQEARLRCSPMKGHSHVYWYRQLPEEGLKFMVYLQKENIIDESGMPKERFSAEFPKEGPSILRIQQVVRGDSAAYFCASSTREGGYNEQFFGPGTRLTVL.

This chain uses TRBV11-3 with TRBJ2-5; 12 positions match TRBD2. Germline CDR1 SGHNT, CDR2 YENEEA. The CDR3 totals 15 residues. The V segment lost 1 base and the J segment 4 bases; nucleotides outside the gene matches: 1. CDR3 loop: CASSLAGLAGETQYF. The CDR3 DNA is TGTGCCAGCAGCTTAGCGGGACTAGCGGGAGAGACCCAGTACTTC.

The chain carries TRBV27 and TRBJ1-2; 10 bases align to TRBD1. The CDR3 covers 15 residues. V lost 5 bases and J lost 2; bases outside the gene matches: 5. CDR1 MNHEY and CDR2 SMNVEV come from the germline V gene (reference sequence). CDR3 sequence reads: CASSMDRGRNYGYTF. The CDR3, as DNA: TGTGCCAGCAGTATGGACAGGGGGAGGAACTATGGCTACACCTTC.

CDR3 in amino acids: CASRLLHIGTGGADTQYF. The CDR3 DNA is TGTGCCAGCAGGTTACTACACATCGGGACAGGGGGCGCGGATACGCAGTATTTT. The chain combines TRBV7-2 with TRBJ2-3; TRBD1 aligns across 12 bases. Losses at the gene ends were 6 bases for V and 6 bases for J; bases not matched to a gene: 16. This CDR3 has 18 amino acids. Germline V CDR1 and CDR2: SGHTA, FQGNSA. Combining the CDR3 with reference TRBV7-2 and TRBJ2-3 gives the whole variable domain GAGVSQSPSNKVTEKGKDVELRCDPISGHTALYWYRQSLGQGLEFLIYFQGNSAPDKSGLPSDRFSAERTGGSVSTLTIQRTQQEDSAVYLCASRLLHIGTGGADTQYFGPGTRLTVL.

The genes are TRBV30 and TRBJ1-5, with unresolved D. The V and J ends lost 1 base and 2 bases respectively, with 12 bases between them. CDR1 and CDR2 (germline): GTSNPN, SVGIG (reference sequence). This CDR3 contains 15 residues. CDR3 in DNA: TGTGCCTGGAGTGCGGACGGTGGGGGCAATCAGCCCCAGCATTTT. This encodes CAWSADGGGNQPQHF. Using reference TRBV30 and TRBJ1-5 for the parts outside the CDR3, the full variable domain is SQTIHQWPATLVQPVGSPLSLECTVEGTSNPNLYWYRQAAGRGLQLLFYSVGIGQISSEVPQNLSASRPQDRQFILSSKKLLLSDSGFYLCAWSADGGGNQPQHFGDGTRLSIL.

Written as DNA, the CDR3 is TGTGCCAGCAGCTTCGGACTGATGGGGGCCAAAAACATTCAGTACTTC. Protein sequence: CASSFGLMGAKNIQYF. V is TRBV7-2 and J is TRBJ2-4; D possibly corresponds to TRBD2 (5 bases). The V end lost 3 bases, the J end lost 1 base, and 13 bases lay between the germline ends. The germline V gene encodes CDR1 SGHTA and CDR2 FQGNSA. The CDR3 loop spans 16 amino acids. The whole variable domain, filled in from reference TRBV7-2 and TRBJ2-4, reads GAGVSQSPSNKVTEKGKDVELRCDPISGHTALYWYRQSLGQGLEFLIYFQGNSAPDKSGLPSDRFSAERTGGSVSTLTIQRTQQEDSAVYLCASSFGLMGAKNIQYFGAGTRLSVL.

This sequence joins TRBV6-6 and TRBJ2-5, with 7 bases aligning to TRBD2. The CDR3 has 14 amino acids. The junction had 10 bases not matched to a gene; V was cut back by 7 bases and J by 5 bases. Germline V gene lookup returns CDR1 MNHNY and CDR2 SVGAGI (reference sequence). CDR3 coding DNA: TGTGCCAGCATCCAAGGGAGGGGATGGGAGACCCAGTACTTC. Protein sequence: CASIQGRGWETQYF.

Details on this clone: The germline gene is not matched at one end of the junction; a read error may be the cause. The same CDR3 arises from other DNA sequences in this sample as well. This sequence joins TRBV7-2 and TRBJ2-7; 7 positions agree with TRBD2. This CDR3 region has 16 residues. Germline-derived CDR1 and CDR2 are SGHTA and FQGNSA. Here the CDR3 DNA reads TGTGCCAGCAGCCCTCAGAGCGGGACCACGCCCTACGAGCAGTATTTC. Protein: CASSPQSGTTPYEQYF.